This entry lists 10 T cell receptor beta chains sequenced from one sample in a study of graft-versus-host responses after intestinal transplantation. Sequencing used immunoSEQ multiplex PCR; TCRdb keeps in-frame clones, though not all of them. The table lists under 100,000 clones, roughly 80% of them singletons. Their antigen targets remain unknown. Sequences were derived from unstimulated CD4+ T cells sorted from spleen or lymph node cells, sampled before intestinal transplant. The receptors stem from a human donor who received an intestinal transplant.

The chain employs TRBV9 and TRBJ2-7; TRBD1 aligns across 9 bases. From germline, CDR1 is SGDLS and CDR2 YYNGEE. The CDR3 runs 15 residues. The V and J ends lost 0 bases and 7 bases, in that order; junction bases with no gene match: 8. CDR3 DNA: TGTGCCAGCAGCGTAGGATGGACAGGGGTGGAGGAGCAGTACTTC. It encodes CASSVGWTGVEEQYF.

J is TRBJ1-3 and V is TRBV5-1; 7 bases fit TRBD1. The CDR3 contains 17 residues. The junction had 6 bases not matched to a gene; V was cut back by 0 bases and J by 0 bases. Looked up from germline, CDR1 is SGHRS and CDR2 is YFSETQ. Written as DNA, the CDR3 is TGCGCCAGCAGCTTGGACGTCAGGGGGGACTCTGGAAACACCATATATTTT. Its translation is CASSLDVRGDSGNTIYF.

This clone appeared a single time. CDR3 nucleotide sequence: TGTGCCAGCAGCCAAGGGGGGGGGAGCACCGGGGAGCTGTTTTTT. As protein: CASSQGGGSTGELFF. The chain has TRBV4-2 and TRBJ2-2; 7 nucleotides line up with TRBD2. V lost 1 base, J lost 4 bases, and 3 bases stayed unmatched. This CDR3 region has 15 residues. Germline V gene data show CDR1 as LGHNA and CDR2 as YNFKEQ.

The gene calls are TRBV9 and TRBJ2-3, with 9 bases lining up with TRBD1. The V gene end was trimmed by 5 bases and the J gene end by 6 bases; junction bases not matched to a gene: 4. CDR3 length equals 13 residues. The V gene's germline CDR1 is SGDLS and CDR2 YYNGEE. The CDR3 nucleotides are TGTGCCAGCAGGGGGACAGGGAAGGATACGCAGTATTTT. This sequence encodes CASRGTGKDTQYF.

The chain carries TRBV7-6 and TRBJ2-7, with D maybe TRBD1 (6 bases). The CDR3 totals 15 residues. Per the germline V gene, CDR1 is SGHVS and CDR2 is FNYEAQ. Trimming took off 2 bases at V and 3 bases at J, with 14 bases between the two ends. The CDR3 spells CASSLLGAVGYEQYF. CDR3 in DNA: TGTGCCAGCAGCTTACTGGGGGCTGTCGGCTACGAGCAGTACTTC. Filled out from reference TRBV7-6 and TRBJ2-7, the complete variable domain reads GAGVSQSPRYKVTKRGQDVALRCDPISGHVSLYWYRQALGQGPEFLTYFNYEAQQDKSGLPNDRFSAERPEGSISTLTIQRTEQRDSAMYRCASSLLGAVGYEQYFGPGTRLTVT.

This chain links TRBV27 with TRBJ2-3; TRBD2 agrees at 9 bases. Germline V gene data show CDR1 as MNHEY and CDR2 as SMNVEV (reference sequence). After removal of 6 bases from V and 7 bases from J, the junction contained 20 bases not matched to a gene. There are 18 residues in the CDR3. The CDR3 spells CASRLISGRREWRNTQYF. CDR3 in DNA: TGTGCCAGCAGGCTAATTAGCGGGAGAAGGGAGTGGAGAAATACGCAGTATTTT.

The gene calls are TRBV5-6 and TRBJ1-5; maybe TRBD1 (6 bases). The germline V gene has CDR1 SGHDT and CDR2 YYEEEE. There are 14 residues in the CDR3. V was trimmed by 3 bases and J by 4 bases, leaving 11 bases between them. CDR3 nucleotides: TGTGCCAGCAGCTACCGGACAGCTAATCAGCCCCAGCATTTT. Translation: CASSYRTANQPQHF. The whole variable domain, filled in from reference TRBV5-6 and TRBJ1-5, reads DAGVTQSPTHLIKTRGQQVTLRCSPKSGHDTVSWYQQALGQGPQFIFQYYEEEERQRGNFPDRFSGHQFPNYSSELNVNALLLGDSALYLCASSYRTANQPQHFGDGTRLSIL.

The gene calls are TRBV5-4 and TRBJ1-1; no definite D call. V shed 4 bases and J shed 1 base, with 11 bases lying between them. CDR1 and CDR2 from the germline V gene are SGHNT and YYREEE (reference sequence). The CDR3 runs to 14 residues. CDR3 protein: CASSGLVENTEAFF. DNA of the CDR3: TGTGCCAGCAGCGGGCTGGTGGAGAACACTGAAGCTTTCTTT. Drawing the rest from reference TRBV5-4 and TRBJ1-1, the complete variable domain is ETGVTQSPTHLIKTRGQQVTLRCSSQSGHNTVSWYQQALGQGPQFIFQYYREEENGRGNFPPRFSGLQFPNYSSELNVNALELDDSALYLCASSGLVENTEAFFGQGTRLTVV.

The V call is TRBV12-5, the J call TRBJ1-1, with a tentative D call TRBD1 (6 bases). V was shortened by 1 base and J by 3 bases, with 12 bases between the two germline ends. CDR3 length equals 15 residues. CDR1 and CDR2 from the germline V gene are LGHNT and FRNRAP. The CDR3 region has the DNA TGTGCTAGTGGTTTGGGGATTTCAGGGGACACTGAAGCTTTCTTT. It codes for CASGLGISGDTEAFF.

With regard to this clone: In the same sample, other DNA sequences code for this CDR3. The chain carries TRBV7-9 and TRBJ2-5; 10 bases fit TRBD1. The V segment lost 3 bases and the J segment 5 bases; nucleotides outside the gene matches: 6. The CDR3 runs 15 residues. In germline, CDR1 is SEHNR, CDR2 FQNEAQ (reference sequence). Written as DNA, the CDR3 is TGTGCCAGCAGCTTTTGGACAGGGGGTGAGGAGACCCAGTACTTC. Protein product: CASSFWTGGEETQYF.